The sequence of this TCR beta chain was determined in a study of glioma-infiltrating T cells. The overall study: Approximately 1 million peripheral T cells were targeted at about 4.5- to 11-fold coverage. Overall study results and limits: A blood CDR3 motif signature was depleted in highly divergent patients.

V shed 0 bases and J shed 6 bases, with 15 bases lying between them. Germline V CDR1 and CDR2: DFQATT, SNEGSKA (reference sequence). There are 15 residues in the CDR3. As for this clonotype: The antigen is undetermined.

Using RNA template, CDR3s of TCR alpha and beta were amplified with iRepertoire arm-PCR. TCRdb re-derived calls from the multiplex PCR reads in MiXCR, one entry per CDR3 protein. The sample contains more than 350,000 distinct CDR3 sequences, 41% of which appear only once. The V gene is TRBV20-1, the J gene TRBJ2-1; D unresolved. The receptor comes from a human donor with low-grade glioma or glioblastoma, undergoing nonglioma brain surgery, or in good health (not recorded which). The sequencing sample was made of glioma tissue, nonneoplastic brain tissue, or PBMCs (not recorded which). CDR3 sequence reads: CSARDWKGRGNEQFF. The CDR3 DNA is TGCAGTGCTAGAGATTGGAAAGGGCGCGGCAATGAGCAGTTCTTC.